These T cell receptor beta chains were read from a single sample in a study of blood T cell repertoires in COVID-19. Profiled with immunoSEQ multiplex PCR; TCRdb holds only in-frame clones, not every one. Of 150,000 or so clones listed, more than 75% are singletons. The sample comprised peripheral blood. The receptors stem from a man aged 55 to 70 with active or convalescent COVID-19. CDR3s include the opening cysteine and the closing phenylalanine or tryptophan. The D gene is left open where the match is weak. Where a row states a size, it is once, few, many or the class of an expanded clone; other rows omit it.

v_call	d_call	clone_size	j_call	cdr3_nt	cdr3_aa
TRBV7-9	-	-	TRBJ2-1	TGTGCCAGCAGCTTTACAAAGGGGTCGGGAGTGTCTTCGTTCTTC	CASSFTKGSGVSSFF
TRBV2	TRBD1	few	TRBJ2-5	TGTGCCAGCAGTGCCTGGGACAGGGAAGAGACCCAGTACTTC	CASSAWDREETQYF
TRBV4-2	-	-	TRBJ1-2	TGTGCCAGCAGCCCCTCCGAGACAGGCTATGGCTACACCTTC	CASSPSETGYGYTF
TRBV5-1	TRBD1	-	TRBJ1-2	TGCGCCAGCAGCTTACAGGGGAACTATGGCTACACCTTC	CASSLQGNYGYTF
TRBV5-1	-	-	TRBJ2-2	TGCGCCAGCCGCCCAGTAGGGGCCACCGGGGAGCTGTTTTTT	CASRPVGATGELFF
TRBV18	-	-	TRBJ1-2	TGTGCCAGCTCATCTACCGGGACTAACTATGGCTACACCTTC	CASSSTGTNYGYTF
TRBV11-2	TRBD2	-	TRBJ2-3	TGTGCCAGCAGCTTAAGAGGACTAGCGGGAGTGGATACGCAGTATTTT	CASSLRGLAGVDTQYF
TRBV28	-	-	TRBJ1-2	TGTGCCAGCAGTTTAGGGGGGAACTATGGCTACACCTTC	CASSLGGNYGYTF
TRBV5-1	-	few	TRBJ2-7	TGCGCCAGCAGCTTGGAGGTGGCCAGGCCAGGCTACGAGCAGTACTTC	CASSLEVARPGYEQYF
TRBV6-5	-	-	TRBJ2-7	TGTGCCAGCAGTTACTCGGCCCCCTTCGCGGCCTACGAGCAGTACTTC	CASSYSAPFAAYEQYF
TRBV5-4	-	few	TRBJ2-7	TGTGCCAGCAGCTTTGGAGTAAACTCCTACGAGCAGTACTTC	CASSFGVNSYEQYF
TRBV3-1/TRBV3-2	TRBD2	-	TRBJ2-7	TGTGCCAGCAGCCAAATAAAGCGGGAGTACGCCCAAGGTTCCTACGAGCAGTACTTC	CASSQIKREYAQGSYEQYF
TRBV5-1	TRBD2	-	TRBJ2-1	TGCGCCAGCAGGGGGTCGAGCGGGAACAATGAGCAGTTCTTC	CASRGSSGNNEQFF
TRBV12-3/TRBV12-4	-	once	TRBJ2-5	TGTGCCAGCAGTTTTTCAGTCCAAGAGACCCAGTACTTC	CASSFSVQETQYF
TRBV2	-	-	TRBJ2-1	TGTGCCAGCAGTTCCTGGGACTCCAATGAGCAGTTCTTC	CASSSWDSNEQFF
TRBV6-6	TRBD1	-	TRBJ2-1	TGTGCCAGCAGCCCCGGGACAGGGGGCTACAATGAGCAGTTCTTC	CASSPGTGGYNEQFF
TRBV5-5	TRBD2	-	TRBJ2-7	TGTGCCAGCAGCTGGGGCGGGGGTCTCTCCTACGAGCAGTACTTC	CASSWGGGLSYEQYF
TRBV5-4	TRBD1	-	TRBJ2-7	TGTGCCAGCAGCCGCACCGGGACAGGGACCGAGCAGTACTTC	CASSRTGTGTEQYF
TRBV9	-	-	TRBJ1-6	TGTGCCAGCAGCGTAGACTCCTTGTTTTCACCCCTCCACTTT	CASSVDSLFSPLHF
TRBV2	TRBD1	-	TRBJ1-5	TGTGCCAGCAGACAGGGGACACATCAGCCCCAGCATTTT	CASRQGTHQPQHF
TRBV6-5	-	-	TRBJ1-6	TGTGCCAGCAGTTTGGGATTCAGGACAGCAGGCTATGTCCACTTT	CASSLGFRTAGYVHF
TRBV10-2	-	-	TRBJ1-5	TGCGCCAGCAGTGAGTCGACACAGGGAGATCAGCCCCAGCATTTT	CASSESTQGDQPQHF
TRBV28	TRBD1	-	TRBJ2-7	TGTGCCAGCAAACGGGACAGGGCAGGGGGCGAGCAGTACTTC	CASKRDRAGGEQYF
TRBV30	TRBD1	-	TRBJ2-2	TGTGCCTGGAGGACAGGGGGGAACACCGGGGAGCTGTTTTTT	CAWRTGGNTGELFF
TRBV7-9	TRBD2	once	TRBJ2-3	TGTGCCAGCAGCTTAGTAGGGACTAGCGGGAAAGCGCAGTATTTT	CASSLVGTSGKAQYF
TRBV7-9	-	-	TRBJ2-7	TGTGCCAGCAGCCCCTACGGGTCAGACTACGAGCAGTACTTC	CASSPYGSDYEQYF
TRBV27	-	once	TRBJ1-4	TGTGCCAGCAAAAGGGGGAATGAAAAACTGTTTTTT	CASKRGNEKLFF
TRBV5-1	TRBD2	-	TRBJ2-4	TGCGCCAGCAGCCCCGCCGGGGGAGGGAACATTCAGTACTTC	CASSPAGGGNIQYF
TRBV2	TRBD1	-	TRBJ1-4	TGTGCCAGCAGTGGGACAGGGAACGTGCGTGTTGAAAAACTGTTTTTT	CASSGTGNVRVEKLFF
TRBV5-1	-	-	TRBJ2-3	TGCGCCAGCAGCGGCGGGACTTTTAATACGCAGTATTTT	CASSGGTFNTQYF
TRBV2	TRBD1	-	TRBJ1-5	TGTGCCAGCATCGGACAGGGGGCCGATAGCAATCAGCCCCAGCATTTT	CASIGQGADSNQPQHF
TRBV28	TRBD2	-	TRBJ2-2	TGTGCCAGCAGTCCTGCGGGGGGGCGTTCCGGGGAGCTGTTTTTT	CASSPAGGRSGELFF
TRBV18	-	-	TRBJ1-5	TGTGCCAGCTCACCCTCCTCCTCGAATCAGCCCCAGCATTTT	CASSPSSSNQPQHF
TRBV7-9	TRBD1	-	TRBJ1-1	TGTGCCAGCAGCTTAGGGACAGGGGTTCGGGCTTTCTTT	CASSLGTGVRAFF
TRBV5-5	-	-	TRBJ2-7	TGTGCCAGCAGCTCGTCCTACGAGCAGTACTTC	CASSSSYEQYF
TRBV24-1	-	once	TRBJ2-1	TGTGCCACCAGTGATTCGACATTCAATGAGCAGTTCTTC	CATSDSTFNEQFF
TRBV4-3	-	-	TRBJ1-2	TGCGCCAGCAGCCAAGAGAGGGGGTTGGGCTATGGCTACACCTTC	CASSQERGLGYGYTF
TRBV5-5	TRBD1	-	TRBJ2-7	TGTGCCAGCAGCTTGTGGAACAGGGGGGACGAGCAGTACTTC	CASSLWNRGDEQYF
TRBV5-1	-	once	TRBJ2-1	TGCGCCAGCAGCTTGCAGGTTTTCTCCTACAATGAGCAGTTCTTC	CASSLQVFSYNEQFF
TRBV5-4	TRBD2	-	TRBJ2-1	TGTGCCAGCAGCTTGAGGAAAAGCGGGAGTGGGGATGAGCAGTTCTTC	CASSLRKSGSGDEQFF
TRBV5-6	-	-	TRBJ2-3	TGTGCCAGCAGCTGGGACATAGATACGCAGTATTTT	CASSWDIDTQYF
TRBV28	-	-	TRBJ1-2	TGTGCCAGCAGTCAGGACAGAAGAGGCTACACCTTC	CASSQDRRGYTF
TRBV7-3	-	-	TRBJ1-3	TGTGCCAGCAGCCAAAGCGCAGGGGCTGGAAACACCATATATTTT	CASSQSAGAGNTIYF
TRBV14	-	-	TRBJ1-2	TGTGCCAGCAGCCCGATTGCCGGGATCTATGGCTACACCTTC	CASSPIAGIYGYTF
TRBV3-1/TRBV3-2	-	-	TRBJ2-1	TGTGCCAGCAGCTTAACTAGCCAGTACAATGAGCAGTTCTTC	CASSLTSQYNEQFF
TRBV5-1	TRBD1	-	TRBJ1-1	TGCGCCAGCAGCTTGGTAACAGGGGCTCGGAACACTGAAGCTTTCTTT	CASSLVTGARNTEAFF
TRBV5-1	TRBD1	-	TRBJ2-7	TGCGCCAGCAGCTTGCAGGGGGTCAATGAAATTACCTACGAGCAGTACTTC	CASSLQGVNEITYEQYF